These 31 T cell receptor beta chains originate from one sample sequenced in a study of CD8+CD57+ T cells in acquired aplastic anemia. Patients picked for sequencing had shown CD8+CD57+ cell expansion detected by flow cytometry. The study profiled TCR beta VDJ and CDR3 using genomic DNA as template. TCRdb re-called the reads through MiXCR, storing one row per CDR3 protein. The profile shows about half a million distinct CDR3 sequences, approximately 32% of them singletons. Specimen: sorted CD4+, CD8+, or CD8+CD57+ T cells (not recorded which) from PBMCs. The receptors were sampled from a human donor with aplastic anemia.

In this sample, this clonotype turned up many times. V and J are TRBV10-1 and TRBJ2-5, with D tentatively TRBD2 (6 bases). From germline, CDR1 is WNHNN and CDR2 SYGVQD (reference sequence). The CDR3 has 14 residues. V was trimmed by 3 bases and J by 7 bases, leaving 15 bases between them. CDR3 nucleotide sequence: TGCGCCAGCAGTGATCTTCGGGAGCGAGGGACCCAGTACTTC. Protein sequence: CASSDLRERGTQYF.

For this clonotype: A much larger clone sits a single nucleotide away, making a read error possible. The gene calls are TRBV10-3 and TRBJ1-2; 7 nucleotides agree with TRBD1. The ends lost 6 bases at V and 5 bases at J; junction bases unmatched: 12. The CDR3 covers 15 residues. The germline CDR1 and CDR2 sequences are ENHRY and SYGVKD. CDR3 sequence reads: CAIRSDRVLRYGYTF. CDR3 bases: TGTGCCATCAGGTCCGACAGGGTTCTAAGATATGGCTACACCTTC.

This clonotype was detected only a few times. V gene TRBV9 combines with J gene TRBJ2-1, with 10 positions matching TRBD2. Germline assignment: CDR1 SGDLS and CDR2 YYNGEE. The V and J ends lost 0 bases and 5 bases, in that order; junction bases with no gene match: 2. This CDR3 spans 15 amino acids. CDR3 bases: TGTGCCAGCAGCGTAGTGAGCGGGAGGGACAATGAGCAGTTCTTC. Protein product: CASSVVSGRDNEQFF.

The CDR3 DNA sequence: TGTGCCAGCACCATACGGACTAGCGGGGTTTACAATGAGCAGTTCTTC. Translation gives CASTIRTSGVYNEQFF. The J gene is TRBJ2-1, the V gene TRBV11-2; TRBD2 aligns across 12 bases. Germline V CDR1 and CDR2: SGHAT, FQNNGV. The CDR3 sequence is 16 residues long. J was trimmed by 4 bases and V by 7 bases; bases with no gene match: 8.

This clonotype has only a few counts. The J gene is TRBJ2-3, the V gene TRBV11-1; D call uncertain. V lost 5 bases, J lost 4 bases, and 10 bases lay in between. CDR3 length: 13 amino acids. The germline V gene has CDR1 SGHAT and CDR2 FQDESV (reference sequence). CDR3 sequence (DNA): TGTGCCAGCAGCCCTTCCCGGCCAGATACGCAGTATTTT. Translated: CASSPSRPDTQYF.

The genes are TRBV6-1 and TRBJ1-6; the D gene is possibly TRBD1 (6 bases). The germline CDR1 and CDR2 sequences are MNHNS and SASEGT. This CDR3 comprises 14 residues. V was cut by 6 bases and J by 6 bases, with 12 bases left in between. The CDR3 spells CASRTGMGNSPLHF. CDR3 in DNA: TGTGCCAGCAGAACAGGGATGGGTAATTCACCCCTCCACTTT.

A single count supports this clonotype. The V gene is TRBV28, the J gene TRBJ1-5, with a weak D call TRBD1 (6 bases). The germline V and J ends were trimmed by 2 bases and 2 bases, with 13 bases remaining between them. This CDR3 comprises 16 residues. CDR1 MDHEN and CDR2 SYDVKM come from the germline V gene. In DNA form, the CDR3 reads TGTGCCAGCAGTTTAGTTAGGGGGGGAGGCAATCAGCCCCAGCATTTT. It encodes CASSLVRGGGNQPQHF.

This clonotype was observed once. An end of the junction differs from the germline gene, which may be a read error. This chain's CDR3 is CASSDRDRGAEQYF. The CDR3 DNA reads TGTGCCAGCAGTGACCGGGACAGGGGGGCCGAGCAGTACTTC. The chain recombines TRBV10-3 with TRBJ2-7; 11 bases agree with TRBD1. This CDR3 contains 14 residues. Germline-derived CDR1 and CDR2 are ENHRY and SYGVKD.

This clonotype was seen a handful of times. The genes are TRBV2 and TRBJ2-1, with TRBD1 matching over 10 bases. The CDR3 runs to 15 residues. The V gene's germline CDR1 is SNHLY and CDR2 FYNNEI. V lost 8 bases, J lost 15 bases, and 19 bases stayed unmatched. Here the CDR3 DNA reads TGTGCCAGCGCAACGACAGGGGGCTCTTATAATGAACTGTTCTTC. Its protein product is CASATTGGSYNELFF.

V usage is TRBV20-1 and J usage is TRBJ2-7; D gene uncertain. The CDR3 covers 11 residues. From germline, CDR1 is DFQATT and CDR2 SNEGSKA (reference sequence). Deletions cut 5 bases from V and 0 bases from J, with 5 bases between. CDR3 nucleotides: TGCAGTGCTCATGGCTCCTACGAGCAGTACTTC. Its protein is CSAHGSYEQYF.

This clonotype was counted many times. CDR3 sequence (DNA): TGCAGCGTCACAGGGGGGGAAAACACCATATATTTT. Amino acids: CSVTGGENTIYF. V is TRBV29-1 and J is TRBJ1-3, with TRBD1 identical over 8 bases. CDR3 length equals 12 residues. Germline loops: CDR1 SQVTM, CDR2 ANQGSEA. The trim removed 6 bases at V and 6 bases at J, leaving 4 bases unmatched.

The chain has TRBV24-1 and TRBJ2-1; TRBD1 matches at 11 bases. J lost 8 bases, V lost 9 bases, and 2 bases had no gene match. The CDR3 has 12 amino acids. Germline V gene data show CDR1 as KGHDR and CDR2 as SFDVKD. The CDR3 protein is CATRDRGDEQFF. The CDR3 DNA follows: TGTGCCACCCGGGACAGGGGGGATGAGCAGTTCTTC.

This clonotype was seen only a few times. CDR3 nucleotide sequence: TGCAGTGCTAGCCGAGGACAGACTATATCCTATAATTCACCCCTCCACTTT. This codes for CSASRGQTISYNSPLHF. The chain links TRBV20-1 to TRBJ1-6; D possibly corresponds to TRBD1 (6 bases). Germline CDR1 DFQATT, CDR2 SNEGSKA (reference sequence). Trimming pared 3 bases from V and 1 base from J, leaving 16 bases between. This CDR3 is built from 17 residues.

This chain connects TRBV29-1 to TRBJ2-3, with a weak D call TRBD1 (7 bases). The V gene lost 3 bases and the J gene lost 5 bases, with 27 bases spanning the gap. This CDR3 comprises 18 residues. CDR1 and CDR2 from the germline V gene are SQVTM and ANQGSEA. Here the CDR3 reads CSVDFPPFTGAGRDTQYF. In nucleotides, the CDR3 is TGCAGCGTTGATTTTCCCCCTTTCACAGGGGCCGGGAGAGATACGCAGTATTTT.

The sample holds a few counts of this clonotype. The chain combines TRBV19 with TRBJ1-1; D not resolved. CDR3 size: 15 residues. Trimming stripped 7 bases from V and 3 bases from J, with 18 bases between. The germline gives CDR1 LNHDA, CDR2 SQIVND (reference sequence). The CDR3: CASKFESWSHTEAFF. CDR3 bases: TGTGCCAGTAAATTTGAGTCGTGGAGTCACACTGAAGCTTTCTTT.

In regard to this clonotype: It may be a read error: a sequence one base away is much more abundant. The V call is TRBV19, the J call TRBJ2-1; 11 bases map to TRBD2. V lost 1 base and J lost 8; bases outside the gene matches: 4. Germline CDR1 LNHDA, CDR2 SQIVND (reference sequence). This CDR3 has 15 amino acids. CDR3 coding DNA: TGTGCCAGTAGTATAGGCGGACTAGCGGGCGATGAGCAGTTCTTC. It specifies CASSIGGLAGDEQFF.

On this clonotype: The junction departs from germline at one end; a sequencing error may be responsible. The V call is TRBV10-2, the J call TRBJ2-7, with a tentative D call TRBD1 (6 bases). Looked up from germline, CDR1 is WSHSY and CDR2 is SAAADI. CDR3 size: 14 residues. The CDR3 DNA reads as TGTGCCAGCTCACAGGGTAGGCAGGGCTACGAGCAGTACTTC. Its protein is CASSQGRQGYEQYF.

This clonotype was found many times. The V call is TRBV19, the J call TRBJ1-2; D remains ambiguous. The V end was cut by 6 bases, the J end by 5 bases, with 16 bases between. CDR1 and CDR2 from the germline V gene are LNHDA and SQIVND (reference sequence). The CDR3 sequence is 14 residues long. DNA for the CDR3: TGTGCCAGTAGGAACAGCGGTACTACTTATGGCTACACCTTC. As protein: CASRNSGTTYGYTF.

This clonotype was counted a single time. The rearrangement links TRBV19 to TRBJ1-6; D possibly corresponds to TRBD1 (5 bases). The V and J ends lost 7 bases and 13 bases respectively, with 17 bases between them. Germline assignment: CDR1 LNHDA and CDR2 SQIVND (reference sequence). The CDR3 is made up of 13 amino acids. The CDR3 DNA reads TGTGCCAGTACCTCGACAGCTAATCAGCCCCTCCACTTT. Amino acid sequence: CASTSTANQPLHF.

The chain links TRBV20-1 to TRBJ1-1; tentative D call: TRBD1 (6 bases). Germline loops: CDR1 DFQATT, CDR2 SNEGSKA (reference sequence). The CDR3 extends over 14 amino acids. The V gene lost 6 bases and the J gene lost 5 bases, with 19 bases spanning the gap. In DNA, the CDR3 is TGCAGTGCCCGTGGCTCGGGGGCTGAGACTGAAGCTTTCTTT. Translating gives CSARGSGAETEAFF.

This clonotype was detected only a few times. The CDR3 sequence: CASSLAKGQGNTEAFF. CDR3 coding DNA: TGCGCCAGCAGCTTGGCCAAGGGACAGGGGAACACTGAAGCTTTCTTT. V usage is TRBV5-1 and J usage is TRBJ1-1; 9 nucleotides align to TRBD1. Germline CDR1 reads SGHRS; CDR2 reads YFSETQ. Germline trimming cut 0 bases from V and 1 base from J; bases unmatched to any gene: 4. This CDR3 contains 16 residues.

This clonotype was detected many times. The genes are TRBV5-1 and TRBJ2-7, with no clear D. CDR1 and CDR2 from the germline V gene are SGHRS and YFSETQ. V was cut by 4 bases and J by 0 bases, with 5 bases left in between. The CDR3 length is 12 residues. The CDR3 sequence: CASSANSYEQYF. In nucleotides, the CDR3 is TGCGCCAGCAGCGCGAACTCCTACGAGCAGTACTTC.

The V gene is TRBV18, the J gene TRBJ1-6; D might be TRBD1 (5 bases). This CDR3 region has 16 residues. The germline V and J ends were trimmed by 3 bases and 7 bases, with 16 bases remaining between them. Germline V gene sequence: CDR1 KGHSH, CDR2 LQKENI. DNA of the CDR3: TGTGCCAGCTCACCCTTGGGACTGCAAGCGAATTCACCCCTCCACTTT. This translates into CASSPLGLQANSPLHF. Full variable domain (remainder filled in from reference TRBV18 and TRBJ1-6): NAGVMQNPRHLVRRRGQEARLRCSPMKGHSHVYWYRQLPEEGLKFMVYLQKENIIDESGMPKERFSAEFPKEGPSILRIQQVVRGDSAAYFCASSPLGLQANSPLHFGNGTRLTVT.

The chain employs TRBV9 and TRBJ2-7, with D maybe TRBD2 (5 bases). Germline values: CDR1 SGDLS, CDR2 YYNGEE. Trimming shortened V by 3 bases and J by 7 bases, and 17 bases separated the two germline ends. The CDR3 runs 14 residues. The CDR3 loop reads CASSAGLRNGEQYF. As DNA, the CDR3 is TGTGCCAGCAGCGCCGGACTGCGGAATGGGGAGCAGTACTTC.

This clonotype was observed a few times. The chain couples TRBV19 to TRBJ2-3; a weak D match, TRBD1 (5 bases). V lost 6 bases and J lost 4, with 14 bases in between. The CDR3 spans 14 residues. Germline assignment: CDR1 LNHDA and CDR2 SQIVND (reference sequence). The CDR3 DNA follows: TGTGCCAGTAGACGCAGGGCTAGTTCAGATACGCAGTATTTT. Translated: CASRRRASSDTQYF.

V gene TRBV19 combines with J gene TRBJ2-7, with D hard to call. The ends were cut back, 3 bases at V and 3 bases at J, with 6 bases in the middle. Germline V lookup: CDR1 LNHDA, CDR2 SQIVND (reference sequence). CDR3 size: 12 residues. CDR3 amino acids: CASSMLSYEQYF. CDR3 nucleotides: TGTGCCAGTAGTATGTTGAGCTACGAGCAGTACTTC.

This clonotype was counted only a few times. This chain joins TRBV2 and TRBJ1-6; D remains ambiguous. Germline V gives CDR1 SNHLY, CDR2 FYNNEI. Trimming removed 5 bases at V and 5 bases at J, with 13 bases between. CDR3 length: 15 residues. CDR3 in DNA: TGTGCCAGCAGTTTAGACCCGGTAAATAATTCACCCCTCCACTTT. Its translation: CASSLDPVNNSPLHF.

The DNA for the CDR3 is TGTGCCAGCAGCCCGGACGCCGCACCGTCTAACAATGAGCAGTTCTTC. This gives the protein CASSPDAAPSNNEQFF. This chain uses TRBV11-1 with TRBJ2-1; D unclear. The CDR3 spans 16 residues. Trimming left V 5 bases short and J 5 bases short, with 19 bases between. Germline values: CDR1 SGHAT, CDR2 FQDESV (reference sequence).

The table lists this clonotype with many counts. The J gene is TRBJ2-7, the V gene TRBV2; D gene unclear. The CDR3 is made up of 11 amino acids. From germline, CDR1 is SNHLY and CDR2 FYNNEI. The V and J ends lost 4 bases and 3 bases respectively, with 4 bases between them. Here the CDR3 reads CASSADYEQYF. CDR3 DNA sequence: TGTGCCAGCAGTGCCGACTACGAGCAGTACTTC.

V gene TRBV5-5 combines with J gene TRBJ1-2, with D hard to call. With 0 bases removed from V and 5 bases from J, the gap between germline ends came to 11 bases. CDR3 length equals 14 residues. Germline assignment: CDR1 SGHKS and CDR2 YYEKEE (reference sequence). CDR3 in DNA: TGTGCCAGCAGCTTGGAAGGGAGTCGGTATGGCTACACCTTC. This encodes CASSLEGSRYGYTF.

There are a few counts of this clonotype. CDR3 coding DNA: TGTGCCAGCAGCGAAGAGGACAGGCCGACCAATGAGCAGTTCTTC. This translates into CASSEEDRPTNEQFF. V gene TRBV11-2 combines with J gene TRBJ2-1; 7 nucleotides align to TRBD1. The length of the CDR3 is 15 residues. Germline V gives CDR1 SGHAT, CDR2 FQNNGV. Unmatched junction bases numbered 10, after V lost 5 bases and J lost 6 bases.